This note documents a single TCR beta chain sequence. In the source study's methods: For nucleated cells, counts were estimated from reference gene primer amplification. Data came from immunoSEQ multiplex PCR; TCRdb stores just in-frame clones and leaves some out. V and J calls and clone size are those listed in that table; D and trimming were worked out from the DNA. The sample holds 230,000 or so clones, around 91% seen once. CDR3 length: 16 amino acids. The ends lost 0 bases at V and 5 bases at J; junction bases unmatched: 8. CDR1 LGHNA and CDR2 YSLEER come from the germline V gene. The record originates from a study of blood T cell repertoires in COVID-19.

The receptor's source is a woman aged 55-75 years with COVID-19, enrolled during active disease. The sequenced sample was peripheral blood. V and J are TRBV4-3 and TRBJ2-5; 8 bases line up with TRBD1. The CDR3 spells CASSQDRGPLGETQYF. DNA of the CDR3: TGCGCCAGCAGCCAAGACAGGGGGCCCTTAGGGGAGACCCAGTACTTC.